This entry describes one T cell receptor (beta chain). Its cognate antigen is unknown. This record comes from a study of T cell responses to AZD1222 COVID-19 vaccine. Study findings and constraints: Donors skewed white British and female; clonal diversity was possibly underestimated. Repertoire samples came only from after the peak T cell response.

The assay was immunoSEQ multiplex PCR, and TCRdb's table has in-frame clones only and misses some. The sample lists 150,000 to 200,000 clones; 90% were seen once. V was shortened by 5 bases and J by 9 bases, with 14 bases between the two germline ends. CDR3 size: 13 residues. This TCR derives from an adult in good health. The input for sequencing was peripheral blood, taken on day 0 of AZD1222 vaccination. The chain combines TRBV12-3 or TRBV12-4 with TRBJ1-5; the D gene is possibly TRBD1 (5 bases). CDR3 coding DNA: TGTGCCAGCAGTGCCTCCAGGGAGACGCCCCAGCATTTT. Encoded protein: CASSASRETPQHF.